The rows below give T cell receptor beta chains drawn from one sample of a study of blood T cell repertoires in COVID-19. The assay was immunoSEQ multiplex PCR, and TCRdb's table has in-frame clones only and misses some. The table has just over 250,000 clones, approximately 86% seen once. Sequenced material: peripheral blood. The receptors originated from a man aged 40-49 years who had recovered from COVID-19. Each CDR3 is given with its conserved first and last residue. The D gene is left open where the match is weak. Some rows have no size entry. The others give once, few or many, or a class for an expanded clone.

CDR3	DNA	V	J	size	D
CASSGPLQGTREIDEKLFF	TGTGCCAGCAGCGGCCCCCTACAGGGGACTAGGGAAATTGATGAAAAACTGTTTTTT	TRBV5-5	TRBJ1-4	NA	TRBD1
CASSIPGQGSRGYTF	TGTGCCAGCAGTATCCCGGGACAGGGGAGTCGTGGCTACACCTTC	TRBV6-6	TRBJ1-2	many	TRBD1
CASSLATGSNQPQHF	TGTGCCAGCAGCTTAGCGACCGGGAGCAATCAGCCCCAGCATTTT	TRBV11-2	TRBJ1-5	NA	NA
CASSIDHFAPPSGLQETQYF	TGTGCCAGTAGTATAGATCATTTCGCCCCCCCTAGCGGACTGCAAGAGACCCAGTACTTC	TRBV19	TRBJ2-5	NA	TRBD2
CAWMYRDRDIGEQYF	TGTGCCTGGATGTACCGGGACAGGGATATTGGAGAGCAGTACTTC	TRBV30	TRBJ2-7	NA	TRBD1
CASSPGWNTGELFF	TGTGCCAGCAGCCCGGGGTGGAACACCGGGGAGCTGTTTTTT	TRBV7-2	TRBJ2-2	NA	NA
CASSQNRGYTEAFF	TGTGCCAGCAGCCAGAACAGGGGGTACACTGAAGCTTTCTTT	TRBV3-1/TRBV3-2	TRBJ1-1	NA	TRBD1
CASSLLTGTVDTEAFF	TGTGCCAGCAGTTTACTGACAGGGACCGTGGACACTGAAGCTTTCTTT	TRBV28	TRBJ1-1	NA	TRBD1
CASGSLAGNTEAFF	TGTGCTAGTGGTTCCCTCGCCGGGAACACTGAAGCTTTCTTT	TRBV12-5	TRBJ1-1	NA	NA
CASSIIQGGNTIYF	TGTGCCAGCAGCATAATACAGGGGGGAAACACCATATATTTT	TRBV7-2	TRBJ1-3	NA	TRBD1
CASSVRVENTEAFF	TGTGCCAGCAGTGTGAGGGTAGAGAACACTGAAGCTTTCTTT	TRBV2	TRBJ1-1	NA	NA
CASSVGTSGGNEQFF	TGTGCCAGCAGCGTAGGGACTAGCGGGGGGAATGAGCAGTTCTTC	TRBV9	TRBJ2-1	NA	TRBD2
CASSIGRNQPQHF	TGTGCCAGTAGTATCGGCAGGAATCAGCCCCAGCATTTT	TRBV19	TRBJ1-5	NA	NA
CASSPRLAGLQETQYF	TGTGCCAGCAGCCCTAGACTAGCGGGGCTACAAGAGACCCAGTACTTC	TRBV5-4	TRBJ2-5	NA	TRBD2
CASSVGPAGASTDTQYF	TGTGCCAGCAGCGTAGGTCCAGCGGGGGCTAGCACAGATACGCAGTATTTT	TRBV9	TRBJ2-3	NA	TRBD2
CASRADRVVSGGYTF	TGTGCCAGCAGGGCCGACAGGGTGGTTTCGGGGGGCTACACCTTC	TRBV6-5	TRBJ1-2	NA	TRBD1
CSARDRETQYF	TGCAGTGCTAGAGATCGGGAGACCCAGTACTTC	TRBV20-1	TRBJ2-5	NA	NA
CASSLQGRNTEAFF	TGTGCCAGCAGCCTACAGGGCCGGAACACTGAAGCTTTCTTT	TRBV7-9	TRBJ1-1	once	NA
CASTSRGTGSSYNEQFF	TGTGCCAGCACTAGTAGGGGGACAGGGAGCTCCTACAATGAGCAGTTCTTC	TRBV27	TRBJ2-1	NA	TRBD1
CASSMGPGLLTDTQYF	TGCGCCAGCAGCATGGGGCCGGGACTACTCACAGATACGCAGTATTTT	TRBV5-1	TRBJ2-3	NA	TRBD2
CAISEQQGTGELFF	TGTGCCATCAGTGAACAACAGGGGACCGGGGAGCTGTTTTTT	TRBV10-3	TRBJ2-2	NA	TRBD1
CASSPLAGNYGYTF	TGTGCCAGCAGCCCCTTGGCGGGTAACTATGGCTACACCTTC	TRBV3-1/TRBV3-2	TRBJ1-2	NA	NA
CASSRDSVDRGFPYEQYF	TGTGCCAGTAGTAGGGATAGTGTGGACAGGGGTTTTCCCTACGAGCAGTACTTC	TRBV19	TRBJ2-7	once	TRBD1
CASSSPGAGSTEAFF	TGTGCCAGCAGTTCCCCCGGTGCGGGGAGCACTGAAGCTTTCTTT	TRBV27	TRBJ1-1	once	NA